The 13 T cell receptor beta chains given below trace back to one sample, sequenced in a study of regulatory T cells in long-lasting Graves disease. Specified time point: persistent/refractory GD, antithyroid drugs over 5 years with positive TRAb. RNA extracted from PBMCs served as the sequencing template. Arm-PCR of CDR3 regions and iRepertoire HTBI primers were the basis on which TCR beta libraries were built. TCRdb reprocessed the multiplex PCR reads with MiXCR, giving one entry per CDR3 protein. The sample holds approximately 500,000 distinct CDR3 sequences; approximately 21% are singletons and the top ten take 7% to 9%. The starting material was peripheral blood mononuclear cells (PBMCs), obtained when the disease was refractory, from a patient treated with antithyroid drugs. Receptors were obtained from a female donor with Graves disease.

This clonotype was recorded many times. V gene TRBV15 combines with J gene TRBJ1-5; D gene uncertain. Germline-derived CDR1 and CDR2 are LNHNV and YYDKDF (reference sequence). The CDR3 loop spans 16 amino acids. V lost 3 bases and J lost 7, with 19 bases in between. This CDR3 reads CATSRDSGVREQPQHF. CDR3 bases: TGTGCCACCAGCAGGGATTCAGGCGTCCGGGAACAGCCCCAGCATTTT.

The chain recombines TRBV29-1 with TRBJ2-1, with D hard to call. CDR3 length: 11 amino acids. Germline V lookup: CDR1 SQVTM, CDR2 ANQGSEA. Trimming shortened V by 1 base and J by 3 bases, and 1 base separated the two germline ends. DNA of the CDR3: TGCAGCGTTGAAGTCTACAATGAGCAGTTCTTC. It encodes CSVEVYNEQFF.

This clonotype occurred many times. The V gene is TRBV11-1, the J gene TRBJ2-5, with D uncertain. The germline CDR1 and CDR2 sequences are SGHAT and FQDESV (reference sequence). V was pared by 5 bases and J by 12 bases, with 19 bases between. The CDR3 runs to 13 residues. The CDR3 here is CASSPDPVRSKYF. The CDR3 DNA sequence: TGTGCCAGCAGCCCAGACCCTGTTAGATCAAAGTACTTC.

This clonotype was detected only a few times. The rearrangement links TRBV12-3 or TRBV12-4 to TRBJ2-3; D is undetermined. This CDR3 comprises 14 residues. The V end lost 4 bases, the J end lost 2 bases, and 10 bases lay between the germline ends. The CDR3 spells CASSSGRLTDTQYF. In DNA, the CDR3 is TGTGCCAGCAGTTCCGGCAGACTCACAGATACGCAGTATTTT.

The chain joins TRBV2 to TRBJ1-5, with 9 positions matching TRBD1. Trimming took 6 bases from V and 4 from J; bases not matched to a gene: 7. The CDR3 is made up of 15 amino acids. CDR1 SNHLY and CDR2 FYNNEI come from the germline V gene. DNA of the CDR3: TGTGCCAGCAGATCCGGGACAGGGCCGAATCAGCCCCAGCATTTT. Its translation is CASRSGTGPNQPQHF.

In this sample, this clonotype turned up a few times. This chain joins TRBV7-2 and TRBJ1-2, with D hard to call. CDR1 and CDR2 (germline): SGHTA, FQGNSA. There are 12 residues in the CDR3. The germline V and J ends were trimmed by 5 bases and 5 bases, with 9 bases remaining between them. For the CDR3, the DNA is TGTGCCAGCAGCCGGGTGGGGTATGGCTACACCTTC. Translation: CASSRVGYGYTF.

This clonotype was picked up many times. J is TRBJ1-5 and V is TRBV20-1, with D unclear. CDR1 and CDR2 (germline): DFQATT, SNEGSKA (reference sequence). The length of the CDR3 is 14 residues. The ends were cut back, 4 bases at V and 2 bases at J, with 12 bases in the middle. The CDR3 loop reads CSATTHGGNQPQHF. CDR3 coding DNA: TGCAGTGCTACAACCCACGGGGGCAATCAGCCCCAGCATTTT.

This clonotype has ten or more counts. The rearrangement joins TRBV28 to TRBJ2-7, with TRBD2 as a possible D gene (7 bases). Trimming shortened V by 2 bases and J by 4 bases, and 12 bases separated the two germline ends. This CDR3 spans 14 amino acids. Germline-derived CDR1 and CDR2 are MDHEN and SYDVKM. Here the CDR3 reads CASSLGGAGYEQYF. CDR3 in DNA: TGTGCCAGCAGTTTAGGGGGGGCGGGTTACGAGCAGTACTTC.

The chain carries TRBV10-3 and TRBJ2-3; TRBD2 might be the D (6 bases). Trimming removed 8 bases at V and 0 bases at J, with 12 bases between. The CDR3 loop spans 14 amino acids. Germline V lookup: CDR1 ENHRY, CDR2 SYGVKD. The CDR3 loop reads CAIGGAVSTDTQYF. The CDR3 DNA is TGTGCCATCGGCGGGGCGGTCAGCACAGATACGCAGTATTTT.

The chain uses TRBV5-1 and TRBJ2-3, with D hard to call. The V and J ends lost 0 bases and 0 bases respectively, with 11 bases between them. The CDR3 covers 16 residues. Germline CDR1 reads SGHRS; CDR2 reads YFSETQ. CDR3 residues: CASSLEGDPSTDTQYF. CDR3 nucleotide sequence: TGCGCCAGCAGCTTGGAAGGAGATCCTAGCACAGATACGCAGTATTTT.

This clonotype has only a few counts. This CDR3 reads CASSSRRDRGPNEQFF. The CDR3, as DNA: TGTGCCAGCAGCTCCCGCCGGGACAGGGGGCCCAATGAGCAGTTCTTC. The chain recombines TRBV7-6 with TRBJ2-1; 12 bases map to TRBD1. The CDR3 runs to 16 residues. Germline assignment: CDR1 SGHVS and CDR2 FNYEAQ. Trimming at V came to 4 bases and at J to 6 bases, leaving 7 bases not matched to a gene.

There are many counts of this clonotype. This chain uses TRBV27 with TRBJ2-7, with D possibly matching TRBD1 (5 bases). This CDR3 is built from 14 residues. From germline, CDR1 is MNHEY and CDR2 SMNVEV (reference sequence). V dropped 4 bases and J dropped 3 bases, with 13 bases sitting between them. The CDR3 loop is CASSWGGRFYEQYF. The CDR3 bases are TGTGCCAGCAGTTGGGGCGGACGGTTCTACGAGCAGTACTTC.

V and J are TRBV28 and TRBJ2-3, with 10 bases that match TRBD1. This CDR3 comprises 13 residues. V lost 7 bases to trimming and J lost 6 bases; unmatched junction nucleotides: 4. Germline V lookup: CDR1 MDHEN, CDR2 SYDVKM. The CDR3 coding sequence is TGTGCCAGCACGGGACAGGGGTATGATACGCAGTATTTT. This codes for CASTGQGYDTQYF.